The 17 T cell receptor beta chains below come from one sample, sequenced in a study of vaccination and CD4 T cells after COVID-19. Sequence data for DNA of cultured CD4+ T cells were generated by the Oncomine TCR Beta short-read assay. Each CDR3 protein is one row after TCRdb ran MiXCR on the PCR reads. The profile shows about 25,000 distinct CDR3 sequences, around 49% of them singletons. Treatment described: roughly 10-day PBMC culture with coronavirus spike peptide pools or control peptides (ViraFEST assay). Antigens of these TCRs are unknown. Sequenced material: CD4+ T cells from blood, cultured in vitro. The receptor set was obtained from a human donor who had recovered from COVID-19.

This clonotype showed up just a few times. V usage is TRBV7-9 and J usage is TRBJ1-6; D ambiguous. The CDR3 covers 14 residues. Germline CDR1 is SEHNR and CDR2 is FQNEAQ (reference sequence). The germline V and J ends were trimmed by 6 bases and 6 bases, with 12 bases remaining between them. This CDR3 reads CASSSPVGNSPLHF. The CDR3 DNA follows: TGTGCCAGCAGTTCTCCGGTCGGTAATTCACCCCTCCACTTT.

The chain is built from TRBV20-1 and TRBJ2-5; D is possibly TRBD2 (6 bases). Trimming removed 5 bases from V and 2 bases from J, with 9 bases in between. This CDR3 contains 12 residues. The germline V gene encodes CDR1 DFQATT and CDR2 SNEGSKA (reference sequence). Written as DNA, the CDR3 is TGCAGTGCTTATCGGGGGCAAGAGACCCAGTACTTC. This translates into CSAYRGQETQYF.

A word on this clonotype: An end of the junction differs from the germline gene, which may be a read error. The V and J genes are TRBV6-1 and TRBJ1-2; 7 nucleotides agree with TRBD1. This CDR3 region has 14 residues. Germline assignment: CDR1 MNHNS and CDR2 SASEGT. CDR3 loop: CASIRTGTNYGYTF. In DNA, the CDR3 is TGTGCCAGCATACGGACAGGAACTAATTATGGCTACACCTTC.

The rearrangement links TRBV28 to TRBJ2-2, with D perhaps assigned TRBD1 or TRBD2 (5 bases each). Germline values: CDR1 MDHEN, CDR2 SYDVKM. This CDR3 region has 16 residues. Trimming cost V 1 base and J 4 bases, with 13 bases left between them. CDR3 protein: CASSLLFGAGTGELFF. The DNA of the CDR3 is TGTGCCAGCAGTTTATTGTTCGGGGCTGGCACCGGGGAGCTGTTTTTT.

This chain joins TRBV10-3 and TRBJ1-1; the match to TRBD1 covers 8 bases. Trimming cost V 0 bases and J 10 bases; bases outside gene matches: 10. Germline V gene data show CDR1 as ENHRY and CDR2 as SYGVKD. This CDR3 contains 15 residues. CDR3: CAISESPGQAARAFF. Written as DNA, the CDR3 is TGTGCCATCAGTGAGTCCCCGGGACAGGCGGCTCGAGCTTTCTTT.

This sequence joins TRBV27 and TRBJ1-5, with D tentatively TRBD1 (6 bases). V lost 3 bases to trimming and J lost 6 bases, with 15 bases between them. Germline values: CDR1 MNHEY, CDR2 SMNVEV (reference sequence). This CDR3 has 15 amino acids. The DNA of the CDR3 is TGTGCCAGCAGTTTGTATCGGGGGGCCCGTCAGCCCCAGCATTTT. The encoded protein is CASSLYRGARQPQHF.

The gene calls are TRBV12-3 or TRBV12-4 and TRBJ2-3; 8 bases are shared with TRBD1. The CDR3 consists of 15 residues. With V trimmed by 6 bases and J by 0 bases, 5 bases remained unmatched. The DNA of the CDR3 is TGTGCCAGCAGCCCACGGGACAGGAGCACAGATACGCAGTATTTT. This codes for CASSPRDRSTDTQYF.

The V and J genes are TRBV2 and TRBJ1-3; possible D gene TRBD1, 5 bases. The CDR3 spans 14 residues. V lost 3 bases and J lost 0, with 6 bases in between. CDR1 SNHLY and CDR2 FYNNEI come from the germline V gene. CDR3 DNA sequence: TGTGCCAGCAGTGACAGGGTCTCTGGAAACACCATATATTTT. Its translation: CASSDRVSGNTIYF.

This chain uses TRBV7-6 with TRBJ2-6; tentative D call: TRBD1 (6 bases). The length of the CDR3 is 15 residues. The V end was cut by 3 bases, the J end by 1 base, with 7 bases between. Germline V CDR1 and CDR2: SGHVS, FNYEAQ. CDR3 nucleotide sequence: TGTGCCAGCAGCTTTCAGGGGTCTGGGGCCAACGTCCTGACTTTC. It is translated as CASSFQGSGANVLTF. The full variable domain, with the rest looked up from reference TRBV7-6 and TRBJ2-6, is GAGVSQSPRYKVTKRGQDVALRCDPISGHVSLYWYRQALGQGPEFLTYFNYEAQQDKSGLPNDRFSAERPEGSISTLTIQRTEQRDSAMYRCASSFQGSGANVLTFGAGSRLTVL.

The rearrangement links TRBV5-4 to TRBJ1-2, with 7 bases fitting TRBD1. The V gene end was trimmed by 5 bases and the J gene end by 0 bases; junction bases not matched to a gene: 10. Germline CDR1 is SGHNT and CDR2 is YYREEE (reference sequence). The CDR3 is 16 residues long. The CDR3 region is CASSPQGVRANYGYTF. DNA of the CDR3: TGTGCCAGCAGTCCTCAGGGGGTACGAGCTAACTATGGCTACACCTTC. Drawing the rest from reference TRBV5-4 and TRBJ1-2, the complete variable domain is ETGVTQSPTHLIKTRGQQVTLRCSSQSGHNTVSWYQQALGQGPQFIFQYYREEENGRGNFPPRFSGLQFPNYSSELNVNALELDDSALYLCASSPQGVRANYGYTFGSGTRLTVV.

This chain joins TRBV30 and TRBJ2-7; the match to TRBD2 covers 14 bases. The CDR3 consists of 16 residues. The trim removed 1 base at V and 1 base at J, leaving 3 bases unmatched. Germline CDR1 reads GTSNPN; CDR2 reads SVGIG (reference sequence). CDR3 nucleotides: TGTGCCTGGAGTGAGACTAGCGGGAGGGGGTCCTACGAGCAGTACTTC. It encodes CAWSETSGRGSYEQYF.

By share, this clonotype ranks as medium-sized. The V and J genes are TRBV27 and TRBJ1-1; D remains unclear. Between the trimmed V and J ends, which lost 11 bases and 1 base, there was a span of 8 bases. The germline V gene encodes CDR1 MNHEY and CDR2 SMNVEV (reference sequence). The CDR3 loop spans 11 amino acids. The CDR3 DNA is TGTGCCCGATCGAGGAACACTGAAGCTTTCTTT. It codes for CARSRNTEAFF.

This chain joins TRBV20-1 and TRBJ1-1, with 9 nucleotides matching TRBD1. J lost 5 bases, V lost 8 bases, and 6 bases had no gene match. The germline gives CDR1 DFQATT, CDR2 SNEGSKA (reference sequence). This CDR3 spans 12 amino acids. CDR3 DNA: TGCAGTTCCTACAGGGGGCAAACTGAAGCTTTCTTT. It translates to CSSYRGQTEAFF.

The chain couples TRBV28 to TRBJ2-1; 8 nucleotides agree with TRBD2. Per germline, CDR1 MDHEN and CDR2 SYDVKM. J lost 9 bases, V lost 5 bases, and 15 bases had no gene match. The CDR3 is made up of 16 amino acids. As DNA, the CDR3 is TGTGCCAGCAGTCCGGGCGGCGCGGGAGGTAGTATTGAGCAGTTCTTC. This gives the protein CASSPGGAGGSIEQFF.

This clonotype was observed a few times. The junction does not match germline at one end; this may be a read error. The chain carries TRBV6-1 and TRBJ1-6, with a weak D call TRBD1 (5 bases). The CDR3 spans 12 residues. Germline V gene data show CDR1 as MNHNS and CDR2 as SASEGT. CDR3 region: CAVRDPNSPLHF. The CDR3 DNA follows: TGCGCAGTACGGGACCCTAATTCACCCCTCCACTTT.

This clonotype was seen a single time. The chain joins TRBV12-3 or TRBV12-4 to TRBJ1-5, with TRBD1 matching over 8 bases. CDR3 size: 16 residues. With V trimmed by 6 bases and J by 2 bases, 9 bases remained unmatched. CDR3 loop: CASRPGRGLGNQPQHF. The CDR3 nucleotides read TGTGCCAGCAGACCGGGCAGGGGGCTAGGCAATCAGCCCCAGCATTTT.

The V gene is TRBV27, the J gene TRBJ2-7; 8 bases line up with TRBD1. Germline trimming cut 6 bases from V and 2 bases from J; bases unmatched to any gene: 6. Germline CDR1 is MNHEY and CDR2 is SMNVEV (reference sequence). The CDR3 is 14 residues long. The CDR3 DNA sequence: TGTGCCAGCAGCCACCGGGACAGGACCTACGAGCAGTACTTC. It translates to CASSHRDRTYEQYF.